A single sample gave rise to the 8 T cell receptor beta chains below, sequenced in a study of graft-versus-host responses after intestinal transplantation. These receptors lack a known antigen. The table came from immunoSEQ multiplex PCR; TCRdb's copy has only in-frame clones and leaves some out. This table holds 80,000 to 100,000 clones, about 94% found once. Sequenced material: unstimulated CD4+ T cells sorted from spleen or lymph node cells, taken before intestinal transplant. These receptors were collected from a human donor who received an intestinal transplant.

CDR3 in DNA: TGTGCCAGCAGCGGACAGATTAATCAGCCCCAGCATTTT. This translates into CASSGQINQPQHF. J is TRBJ1-5 and V is TRBV6-1, with a weak D call TRBD1 (6 bases). The V gene's germline CDR1 is MNHNS and CDR2 SASEGT. This CDR3 region has 13 residues. The V end was cut by 6 bases, the J end by 4 bases, with 10 bases between.

The chain couples TRBV7-2 to TRBJ2-3, with TRBD2 matching over 11 bases. V shed 0 bases and J 0 bases; nucleotides not matched to a gene: 2. Germline assignment: CDR1 SGHTA and CDR2 FQGNSA. The CDR3 contains 17 residues. CDR3 in amino acids: CASSLARLAGSTDTQYF. In DNA form, the CDR3 reads TGTGCCAGCAGCTTAGCTAGACTAGCGGGGAGCACAGATACGCAGTATTTT.

The chain couples TRBV5-1 to TRBJ2-1, with D perhaps TRBD1 (5 bases). Trimming shortened V by 4 bases and J by 7 bases, and 18 bases separated the two germline ends. Germline V gives CDR1 SGHRS, CDR2 YFSETQ. This CDR3 spans 15 amino acids. This CDR3 reads CASSPTVGRMNEQFF. The DNA for the CDR3 is TGCGCCAGCAGCCCGACGGTGGGGCGAATGAATGAGCAGTTCTTC. Full variable domain (outside the CDR3, taken from reference TRBV5-1 and TRBJ2-1): KAGVTQTPRYLIKTRGQQVTLSCSPISGHRSVSWYQQTPGQGLQFLFEYFSETQRNKGNFPGRFSGRQFSNSRSEMNVSTLELGDSALYLCASSPTVGRMNEQFFGPGTRLTVL.

This sequence joins TRBV10-2 and TRBJ1-2; D might be TRBD1 (5 bases). CDR3 size: 19 residues. The ends were cut back, 3 bases at V and 4 bases at J, with 27 bases in the middle. Germline V CDR1 and CDR2: WSHSY, SAAADI. The CDR3 is CASSDSYLTLRNQGYGYTF. CDR3 DNA: TGCGCCAGCAGTGACTCCTATCTTACTCTAAGGAATCAGGGCTATGGCTACACCTTC.

This chain uses TRBV19 with TRBJ1-5; 10 nucleotides line up with TRBD1. Unmatched junction bases numbered 5, after V lost 3 bases and J lost 6 bases. The germline gives CDR1 LNHDA, CDR2 SQIVND (reference sequence). The CDR3 is 15 residues long. CDR3: CASSIGQGGSQPQHF. CDR3 nucleotide sequence: TGTGCCAGTAGTATTGGACAGGGGGGGAGTCAGCCCCAGCATTTT. Looking up the rest from reference TRBV19 and TRBJ1-5 gives the full variable domain: DGGITQSPKYLFRKEGQNVTLSCEQNLNHDAMYWYRQDPGQGLRLIYYSQIVNDFQKGDIAEGYSVSREKKESFPLTVTSAQKNPTAFYLCASSIGQGGSQPQHFGDGTRLSIL.

A single count supports this clone. The chain couples TRBV4-2 to TRBJ1-5; no definite D call. Trimming pared 4 bases from V and 6 bases from J, leaving 13 bases between. The CDR3 has 14 amino acids. Germline V gene data show CDR1 as LGHNA and CDR2 as YNFKEQ. The CDR3 nucleotides are TGTGCCAGCAGCCCTCCCGACCCGGGTCAGCCCCAGCATTTT. It yields the protein CASSPPDPGQPQHF.

The V call is TRBV9, the J call TRBJ2-3; weak D call: TRBD2 (5 bases). The V and J ends lost 5 bases and 3 bases respectively, with 13 bases between them. The CDR3 is 14 amino acids. Germline V CDR1 and CDR2: SGDLS, YYNGEE. DNA for the CDR3: TGTGCCAGCAGAACACTAGGACGTACAGATACGCAGTATTTT. Amino acid sequence: CASRTLGRTDTQYF.

The chain is built from TRBV18 and TRBJ2-5, with D possibly TRBD2 on 7 matching bases. Germline CDR1 is KGHSH and CDR2 is LQKENI. This CDR3 comprises 19 residues. The V and J ends lost 2 bases and 3 bases respectively, with 25 bases between them. CDR3 amino acids: CASSPSGRGPKIGKETQYF. The CDR3 region has the DNA TGTGCCAGCTCACCATCCGGGCGGGGGCCAAAAATTGGAAAAGAGACCCAGTACTTC.